Below are 8 T cell receptor beta chains sequenced from a single sample in a study of cytomegalovirus exposure and HLA in healthy donors. Use of 60 Vbeta and 13 Jbeta primers characterized the PCR. Some clones are missing from TCRdb's copy, which holds only in-frame ones; the method was immunoSEQ multiplex PCR. The data show roughly 230,000 clones, around 80% seen once. Sequencing input: PBMCs. These receptors all come from a boy aged 5-17 years in good health and CMV-seronegative.

The genes are TRBV2 and TRBJ2-5; 10 bases agree with TRBD1. CDR3 length: 18 residues. The V segment lost 6 bases and the J segment 1 base; nucleotides outside the gene matches: 14. CDR1 and CDR2 (germline): SNHLY, FYNNEI. The CDR3 reads CASSRDRGRWVAQETQYF. The CDR3 DNA reads as TGTGCCAGCAGCCGGGACAGGGGAAGATGGGTGGCCCAAGAGACCCAGTACTTC.

The chain links TRBV2 to TRBJ1-5; 7 positions match TRBD1. CDR1 and CDR2 (germline): SNHLY, FYNNEI. Trimming at V came to 5 bases and at J to 9 bases, leaving 10 bases not matched to a gene. The CDR3 length is 14 residues. The CDR3 region is CASSPRGRQGPQHF. The CDR3 DNA reads as TGTGCCAGCAGTCCCAGGGGACGACAGGGGCCCCAGCATTTT.

The chain recombines TRBV7-2 with TRBJ1-1; D remains unclear. This CDR3 has 14 residues. Germline V gene lookup returns CDR1 SGHTA and CDR2 FQGNSA. The V gene lost 1 base and the J gene lost 0 bases, with 6 bases spanning the gap. This CDR3 is CASSLEHLNTEAFF. In nucleotides, the CDR3 is TGTGCCAGCAGCTTAGAGCATCTGAACACTGAAGCTTTCTTT.

This chain's CDR3 is CASSVGLIAGETSTDTQYF. Written as DNA, the CDR3 is TGTGCCAGCAGCGTAGGTTTAATAGCGGGAGAGACTAGCACAGATACGCAGTATTTT. The rearrangement joins TRBV9 to TRBJ2-3; 9 bases map to TRBD2. V was pared by 0 bases and J by 0 bases, with 11 bases of the junction left unmatched. The CDR3 has 19 amino acids. CDR1 is SGDLS, CDR2 YYNGEE, per germline.

The gene calls are TRBV6-1 and TRBJ1-1; D remains unclear. The V end lost 5 bases, the J end lost 5 bases, and 9 bases lay between the germline ends. The germline V gene encodes CDR1 MNHNS and CDR2 SASEGT. The CDR3 has 12 amino acids. The CDR3, as DNA: TGTGCCAGCAGTCGGGGAGGGACTGAAGCTTTCTTT. The encoded protein is CASSRGGTEAFF.

This clone occurred once. This chain joins TRBV5-1 and TRBJ1-1; the D gene is possibly TRBD1 (5 bases). V shed 3 bases and J shed 1 base, with 13 bases lying between them. Germline lookup yields CDR1 SGHRS and CDR2 YFSETQ. The CDR3 covers 15 residues. The CDR3 spells CASSSRGRGNTEAFF. CDR3 sequence (DNA): TGCGCCAGCAGCTCTCGGGGGAGGGGGAACACTGAAGCTTTCTTT.

The rearrangement links TRBV6-5 to TRBJ2-7; 7 nucleotides match TRBD1. Germline V gene lookup returns CDR1 MNHEY and CDR2 SVGAGI. The CDR3 totals 13 residues. The junction had 6 bases not matched to a gene; V was cut back by 8 bases and J by 2 bases. CDR3: CASLSTGTYEQYF. The CDR3 coding sequence is TGTGCCAGCTTGTCGACAGGGACCTACGAGCAGTACTTC.

The chain couples TRBV7-9 to TRBJ1-2; D might be TRBD1 (5 bases). CDR1 is SEHNR, CDR2 FQNEAQ, per germline (reference sequence). V shed 7 bases and J shed 4 bases, with 19 bases lying between them. The CDR3 extends over 15 amino acids. The CDR3 reads CASNSGAGSGYGYTF. As DNA, the CDR3 is TGTGCCAGCAACTCAGGAGCAGGGTCGGGCTATGGCTACACCTTC.